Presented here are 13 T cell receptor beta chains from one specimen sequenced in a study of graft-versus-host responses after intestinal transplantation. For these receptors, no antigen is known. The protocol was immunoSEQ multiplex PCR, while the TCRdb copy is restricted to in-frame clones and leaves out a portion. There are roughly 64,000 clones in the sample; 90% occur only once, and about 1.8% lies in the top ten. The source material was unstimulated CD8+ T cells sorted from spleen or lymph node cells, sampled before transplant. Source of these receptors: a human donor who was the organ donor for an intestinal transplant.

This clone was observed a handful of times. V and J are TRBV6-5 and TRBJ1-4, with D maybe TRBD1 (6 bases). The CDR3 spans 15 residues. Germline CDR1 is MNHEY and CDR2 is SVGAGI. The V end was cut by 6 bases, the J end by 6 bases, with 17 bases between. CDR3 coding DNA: TGTGCCAGCAGGTCTTTGACAGGAGTTTATGAAAAACTGTTTTTT. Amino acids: CASRSLTGVYEKLFF.

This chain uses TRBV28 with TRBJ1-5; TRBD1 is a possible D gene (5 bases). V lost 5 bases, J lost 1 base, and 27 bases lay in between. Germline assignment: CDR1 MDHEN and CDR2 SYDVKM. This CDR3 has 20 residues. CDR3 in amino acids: CASSLTTSLSSGLSNQPQHF. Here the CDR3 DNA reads TGTGCCAGCAGTCTTACTACCTCTCTAAGTTCAGGGTTGAGCAATCAGCCCCAGCATTTT.

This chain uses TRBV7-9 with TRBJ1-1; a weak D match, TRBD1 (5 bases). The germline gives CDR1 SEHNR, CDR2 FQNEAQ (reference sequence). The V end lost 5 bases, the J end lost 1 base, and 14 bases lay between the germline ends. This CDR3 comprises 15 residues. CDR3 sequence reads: CASSPPGTENTEAFF. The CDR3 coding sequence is TGTGCCAGCAGCCCCCCCGGGACTGAGAACACTGAAGCTTTCTTT.

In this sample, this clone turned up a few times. The CDR3 sequence: CSVDEGAPLGYTF. The CDR3 DNA reads TGCAGCGTTGACGAGGGGGCCCCTTTGGGCTACACCTTC. The chain has TRBV29-1 and TRBJ1-2; 7 nucleotides align to TRBD1. The germline V gene has CDR1 SQVTM and CDR2 ANQGSEA. This CDR3 has 13 residues. The J segment lost 8 bases and the V segment lost 3 bases, leaving 9 bases of the junction unmatched. The full variable domain, its missing parts supplied by reference TRBV29-1 and TRBJ1-2, is SAVISQKPSRDICQRGTSLTIQCQVDSQVTMMFWYRQQPGQSLTLIATANQGSEATYESGFVIDKFPISRPNLTFSTLTVSNMSPEDSSIYLCSVDEGAPLGYTFGSGTRLTVV.

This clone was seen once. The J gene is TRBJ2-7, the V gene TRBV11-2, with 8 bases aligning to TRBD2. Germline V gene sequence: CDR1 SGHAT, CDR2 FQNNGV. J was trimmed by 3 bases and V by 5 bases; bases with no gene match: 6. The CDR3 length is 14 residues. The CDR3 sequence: CASSTQRGFYEQYF. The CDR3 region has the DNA TGTGCCAGCAGCACTCAGCGGGGGTTCTACGAGCAGTACTTC. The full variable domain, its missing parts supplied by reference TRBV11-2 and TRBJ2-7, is EAGVAQSPRYKIIEKRQSVAFWCNPISGHATLYWYQQILGQGPKLLIQFQNNGVVDDSQLPKDRFSAERLKGVDSTLKIQPAKLEDSAVYLCASSTQRGFYEQYFGPGTRLTVT.

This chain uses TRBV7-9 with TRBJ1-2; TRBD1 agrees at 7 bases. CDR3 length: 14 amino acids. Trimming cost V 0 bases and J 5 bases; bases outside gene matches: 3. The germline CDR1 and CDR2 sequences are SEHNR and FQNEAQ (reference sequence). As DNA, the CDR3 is TGTGCCAGCAGCTTAGCTCCAGGGGGATATGGCTACACCTTC. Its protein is CASSLAPGGYGYTF.

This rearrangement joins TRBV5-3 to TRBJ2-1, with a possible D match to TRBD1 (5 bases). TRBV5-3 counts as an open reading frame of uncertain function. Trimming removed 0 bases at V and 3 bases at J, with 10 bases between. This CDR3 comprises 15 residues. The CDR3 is CARSLAPDSYNEQFF. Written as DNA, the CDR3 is TGTGCCAGAAGCTTGGCCCCCGACAGCTACAATGAGCAGTTCTTC.

Here the CDR3 reads CASSQGAAGTDTQYF. The CDR3 DNA reads TGTGCCAGCAGCCAGGGGGCCGCTGGAACAGATACGCAGTATTTT. This chain uses TRBV11-1 with TRBJ2-3; 8 bases line up with TRBD1. V dropped 5 bases and J dropped 3; count of bases not matched to a gene: 7. Germline assignment: CDR1 SGHAT and CDR2 FQDESV (reference sequence). This CDR3 is 15 amino acids long.

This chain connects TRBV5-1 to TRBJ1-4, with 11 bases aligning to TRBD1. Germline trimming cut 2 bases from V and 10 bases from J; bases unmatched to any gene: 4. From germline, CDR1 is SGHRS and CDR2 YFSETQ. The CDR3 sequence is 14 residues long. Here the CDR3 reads CASSFRDRGGKLFF. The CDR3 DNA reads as TGCGCCAGCAGCTTCCGGGACAGGGGGGGAAAACTGTTTTTT.

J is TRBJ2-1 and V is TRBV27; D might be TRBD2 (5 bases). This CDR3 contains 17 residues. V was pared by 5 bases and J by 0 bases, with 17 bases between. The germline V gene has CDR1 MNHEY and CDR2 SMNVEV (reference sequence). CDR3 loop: CASSLTPGKYSYNEQFF. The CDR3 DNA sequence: TGTGCCAGCAGTCTGACCCCCGGGAAATACTCCTACAATGAGCAGTTCTTC.

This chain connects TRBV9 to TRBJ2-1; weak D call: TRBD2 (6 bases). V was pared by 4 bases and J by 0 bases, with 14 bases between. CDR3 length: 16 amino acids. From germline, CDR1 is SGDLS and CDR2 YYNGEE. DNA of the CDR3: TGTGCCAGCAGCTCGGGACTGAAGAGCTCCTACAATGAGCAGTTCTTC. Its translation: CASSSGLKSSYNEQFF.

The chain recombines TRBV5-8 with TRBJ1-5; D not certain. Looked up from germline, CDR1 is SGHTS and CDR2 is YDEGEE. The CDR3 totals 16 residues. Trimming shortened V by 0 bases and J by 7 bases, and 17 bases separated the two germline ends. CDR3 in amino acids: CASSLGAGFRPQPQHF. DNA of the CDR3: TGTGCCAGCAGCTTGGGGGCCGGCTTCAGGCCCCAGCCCCAGCATTTT.

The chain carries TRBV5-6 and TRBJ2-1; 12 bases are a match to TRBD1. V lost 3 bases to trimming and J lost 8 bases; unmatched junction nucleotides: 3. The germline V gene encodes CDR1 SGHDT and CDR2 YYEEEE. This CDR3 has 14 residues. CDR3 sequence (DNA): TGTGCCAGCAGCTCCGGGACAGGGGGCCATGAGCAGTTCTTC. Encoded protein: CASSSGTGGHEQFF. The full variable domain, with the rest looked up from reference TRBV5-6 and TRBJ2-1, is DAGVTQSPTHLIKTRGQQVTLRCSPKSGHDTVSWYQQALGQGPQFIFQYYEEEERQRGNFPDRFSGHQFPNYSSELNVNALLLGDSALYLCASSSGTGGHEQFFGPGTRLTVL.